Listed below are T cell receptor beta chains from one sample, sequenced in a study of PD-L1 blockade in urothelial cancer. Only in-frame clones appear in the TCRdb table, and some are missing; sequencing was by immunoSEQ multiplex PCR. The sample shows about 72,000 clones, roughly 86% of them seen only once. This specimen was PBMCs, taken around atezolizumab (anti-PD-L1) treatment. These receptors came from a man between 60 and 75 years old with urothelial cancer. The CDR3 runs from the conserved cysteine through the conserved F or W. The D gene is left open where the match is weak.

>TRBJ1-5|TRBV6-1|.
CASSADSYSNQPQHF
>TRBJ2-7|TRBV6-1|TRBD1
CASSENGGGQGFYEQYF
>TRBJ2-1|TRBV6-1|TRBD2
CASIILAGGPNEQFF
>TRBJ1-3|TRBV18|.
CASSPPNSMDTIYF
>TRBJ2-7|TRBV11-1|.
CASSLEYLREQYF
>TRBJ2-7|TRBV7-2|.
CASSRDIGFGEQYF
>TRBJ1-2|TRBV30|.
CAWNFNSGPHGYTF
>TRBJ1-6|TRBV6-1|.
CASRKVTGDNSPLHF
>TRBJ2-1|TRBV7-9|.
CASSLKEAYNEQFF
>TRBJ2-7|TRBV4-2|TRBD1
CASSQGQGQWEQYF
>TRBJ2-3|TRBV30|TRBD2
CAWSTRRGGAWTYTQYF
>TRBJ2-5|TRBV5-8|.
CASSLRGQTQYF
>TRBJ1-6|TRBV6-6|.
CASRPSGRVSSPLHF
>TRBJ1-1|TRBV29-1|.
CSGGGVWGTEAFF
>TRBJ2-2|TRBV14|.
CASSQRTSTGELFF
>TRBJ1-1|TRBV15|TRBD1
CATSKPTGENTEAFF
>TRBJ2-2|TRBV28|TRBD2
CASSLFDGGGAEKTGELFF
>TRBJ2-2|TRBV11-3|.
CASAQGRSTGELFF
>TRBJ2-7|TRBV7-8|.
CASSFRDGNYEQYF
>TRBJ1-1|TRBV30|.
CAATRGTEAFF
>TRBJ1-2|TRBV11-1|TRBD1
CASSPTGGSYGYTF
>TRBJ1-2|TRBV9|TRBD1
CASSVGQGAFGYTF
>TRBJ2-7|TRBV6-5|.
CASSRGRRRIYEQYF
>TRBJ1-1|TRBV28|TRBD1
CASSFPTGAGTEAFF